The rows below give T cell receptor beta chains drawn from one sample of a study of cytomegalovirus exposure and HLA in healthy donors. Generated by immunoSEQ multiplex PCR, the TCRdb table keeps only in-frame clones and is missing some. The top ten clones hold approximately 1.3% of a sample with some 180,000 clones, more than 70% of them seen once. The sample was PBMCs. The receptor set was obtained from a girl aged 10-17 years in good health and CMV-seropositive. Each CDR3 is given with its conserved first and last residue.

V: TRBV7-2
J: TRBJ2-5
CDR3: CASSLDRGRETQYF

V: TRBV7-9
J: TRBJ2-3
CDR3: CASSSALAGSTDTQYF

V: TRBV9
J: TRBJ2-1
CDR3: CASSIWGDKMNEQFF

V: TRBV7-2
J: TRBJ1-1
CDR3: CASSLGDRGRDTEAFF

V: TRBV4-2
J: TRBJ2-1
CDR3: CASSQGIGLADNEQFF

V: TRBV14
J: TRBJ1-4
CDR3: CASSPLGALSEKLFF

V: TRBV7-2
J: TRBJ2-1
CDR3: CASSFVTSGRVYEQFF

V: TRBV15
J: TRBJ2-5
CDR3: CATSRDLGQLQETQYF

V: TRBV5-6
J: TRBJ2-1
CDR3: CASSFGTSSYNEQFF

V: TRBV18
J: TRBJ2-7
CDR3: CASSPSRQTYEQYF

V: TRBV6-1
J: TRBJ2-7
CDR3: CASSAPFIGEQYF

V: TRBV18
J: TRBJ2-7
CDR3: CASSPQDRAEQYF

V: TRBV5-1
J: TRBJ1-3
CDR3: CASSLTGGMLGNTIYF

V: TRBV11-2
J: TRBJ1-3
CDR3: CASSIGQGERVNSGNTIYF

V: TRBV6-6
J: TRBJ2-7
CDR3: CASSYSIQGNYEQYF

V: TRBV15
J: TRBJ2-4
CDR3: CATSRGGTAKNIQYF

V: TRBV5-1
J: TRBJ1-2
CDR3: CASGITGAGGYGYTF

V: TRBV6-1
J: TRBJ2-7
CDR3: CASSELQIEGQYF

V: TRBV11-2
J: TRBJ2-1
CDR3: CASSETSGNYNEQFF

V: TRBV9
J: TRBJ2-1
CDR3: CASSVGLATSHEQFF

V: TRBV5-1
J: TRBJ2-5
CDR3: CASSFSGVQETQYF

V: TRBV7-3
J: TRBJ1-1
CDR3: CASKRTPNTEAFF

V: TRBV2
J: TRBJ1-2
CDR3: CASLAIGGYTF

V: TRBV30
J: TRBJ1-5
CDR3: CAWSGGSRGQPQHF

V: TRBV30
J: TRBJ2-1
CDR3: CAWSVRVNEQFF

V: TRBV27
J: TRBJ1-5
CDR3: CASSLDRGRQPQHF

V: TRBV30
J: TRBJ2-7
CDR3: CAWSVMREQYF

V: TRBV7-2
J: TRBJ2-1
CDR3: CASSLVRREPYNEQFF

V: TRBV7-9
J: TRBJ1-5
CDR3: CASSLGAQPQHF

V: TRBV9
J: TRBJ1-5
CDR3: CASSVGPAAGPQHF

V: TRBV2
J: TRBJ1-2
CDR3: CASSVRDSFYGYTF

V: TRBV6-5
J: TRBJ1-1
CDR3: CASSYSTGYEAFF

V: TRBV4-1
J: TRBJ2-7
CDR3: CASSQLGDRVDESTLYEQYF

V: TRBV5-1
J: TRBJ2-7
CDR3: CASNRGSGGDYEQYF

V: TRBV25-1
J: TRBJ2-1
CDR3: CASSEKAGLPNNEQFF

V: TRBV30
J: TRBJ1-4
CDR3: CAWSVRGEKLFF

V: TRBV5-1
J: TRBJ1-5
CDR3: CASSLVSNQPQHF

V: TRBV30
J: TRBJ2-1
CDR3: CAWTGERDEQFF

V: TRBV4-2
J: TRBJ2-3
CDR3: CASSQDLGSGDTQYF

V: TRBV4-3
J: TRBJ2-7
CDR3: CASSQGEGVQPYEQYF

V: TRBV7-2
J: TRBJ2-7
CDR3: CASSLIGELVYEQYF

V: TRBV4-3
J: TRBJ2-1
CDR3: CASSLPPAGSSYNEQFF

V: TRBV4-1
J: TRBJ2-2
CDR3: CASSLLAGGPNGELFF

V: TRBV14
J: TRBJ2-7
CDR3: CASSPPPGLAIGYYEQYF

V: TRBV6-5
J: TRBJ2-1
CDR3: CASSYGPSSYNEQFF

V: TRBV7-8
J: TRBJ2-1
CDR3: CASSLGLLNEQFF

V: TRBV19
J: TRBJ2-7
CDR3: CASSRNSGSPRTEQYF

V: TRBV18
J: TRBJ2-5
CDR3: CASSPSRETQYF

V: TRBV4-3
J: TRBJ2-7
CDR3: CASSQVRSEQYF

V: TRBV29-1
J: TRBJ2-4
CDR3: CSVEDRDSRLAKNIQYF

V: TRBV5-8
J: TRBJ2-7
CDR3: CASSLPGGYEQYF

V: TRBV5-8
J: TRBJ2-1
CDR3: CASSTDWSSYNEQFF

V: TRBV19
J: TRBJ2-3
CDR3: CASSQGSTSASTDTQYF

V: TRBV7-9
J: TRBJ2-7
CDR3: CASSLGGVYEQYF